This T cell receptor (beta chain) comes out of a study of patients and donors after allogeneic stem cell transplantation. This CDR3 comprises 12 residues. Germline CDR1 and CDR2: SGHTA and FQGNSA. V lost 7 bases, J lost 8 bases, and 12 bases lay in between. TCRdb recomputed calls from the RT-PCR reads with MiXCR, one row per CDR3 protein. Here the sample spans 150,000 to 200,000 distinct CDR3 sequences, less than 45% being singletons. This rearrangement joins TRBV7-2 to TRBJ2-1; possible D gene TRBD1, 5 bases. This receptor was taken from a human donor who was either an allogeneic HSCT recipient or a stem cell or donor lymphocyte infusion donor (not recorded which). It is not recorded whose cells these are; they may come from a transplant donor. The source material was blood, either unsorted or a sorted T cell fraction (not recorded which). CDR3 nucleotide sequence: TGTGCCAGCAAGTGGTGGGGCGATGAGCAGTTCTTC. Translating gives CASKWWGDEQFF.